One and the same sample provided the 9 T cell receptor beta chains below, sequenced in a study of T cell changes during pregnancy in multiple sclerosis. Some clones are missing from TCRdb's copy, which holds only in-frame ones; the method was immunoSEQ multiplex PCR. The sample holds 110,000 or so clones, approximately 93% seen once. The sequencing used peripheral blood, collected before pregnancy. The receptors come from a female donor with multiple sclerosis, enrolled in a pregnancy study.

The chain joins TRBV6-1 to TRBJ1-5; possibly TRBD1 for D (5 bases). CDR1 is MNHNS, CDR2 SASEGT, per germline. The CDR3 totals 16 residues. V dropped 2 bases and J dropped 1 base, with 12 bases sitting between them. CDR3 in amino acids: CASSEIWGSSNQPQHF. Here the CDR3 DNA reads TGTGCCAGCAGTGAAATTTGGGGCAGCAGCAATCAGCCCCAGCATTTT.

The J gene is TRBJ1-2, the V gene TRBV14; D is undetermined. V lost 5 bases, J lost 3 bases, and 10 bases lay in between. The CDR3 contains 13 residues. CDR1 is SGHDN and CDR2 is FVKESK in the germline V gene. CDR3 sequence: CASSANLHYGYTF. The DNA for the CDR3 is TGTGCCAGCAGCGCAAACCTACACTATGGCTACACCTTC.

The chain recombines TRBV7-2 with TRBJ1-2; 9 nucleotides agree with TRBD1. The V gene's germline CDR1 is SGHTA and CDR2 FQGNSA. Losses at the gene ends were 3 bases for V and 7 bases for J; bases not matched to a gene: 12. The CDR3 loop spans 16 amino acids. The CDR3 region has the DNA TGTGCCAGCAGCTTCGCCCTGGACAGGGGAGGGTCTGGCTACACCTTC. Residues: CASSFALDRGGSGYTF.

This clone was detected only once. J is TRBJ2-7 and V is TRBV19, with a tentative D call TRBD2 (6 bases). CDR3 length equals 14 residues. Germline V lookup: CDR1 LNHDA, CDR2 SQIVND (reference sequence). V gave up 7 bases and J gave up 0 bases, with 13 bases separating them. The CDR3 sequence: CASTPGRGSYEQYF. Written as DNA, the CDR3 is TGTGCCAGTACCCCGGGGCGGGGCTCCTACGAGCAGTACTTC.

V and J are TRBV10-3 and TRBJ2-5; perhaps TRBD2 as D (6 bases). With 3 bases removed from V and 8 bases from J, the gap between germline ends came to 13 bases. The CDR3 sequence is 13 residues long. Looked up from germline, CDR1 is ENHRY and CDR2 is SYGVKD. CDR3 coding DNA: TGTGCCATCAGTGATGGGGGGAGCGGTACCCAGTACTTC. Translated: CAISDGGSGTQYF.

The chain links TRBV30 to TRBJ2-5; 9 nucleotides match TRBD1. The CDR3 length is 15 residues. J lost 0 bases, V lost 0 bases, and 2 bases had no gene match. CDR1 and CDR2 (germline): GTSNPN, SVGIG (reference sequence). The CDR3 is CAWSVGTGNQETQYF. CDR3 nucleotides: TGTGCCTGGAGTGTGGGGACAGGGAACCAAGAGACCCAGTACTTC.

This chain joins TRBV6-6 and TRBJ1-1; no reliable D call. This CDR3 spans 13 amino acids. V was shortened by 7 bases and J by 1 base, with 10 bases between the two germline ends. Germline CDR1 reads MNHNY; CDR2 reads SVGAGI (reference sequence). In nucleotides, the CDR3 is TGTGCCAGCACCAGTGGTCCGAACACTGAAGCTTTCTTT. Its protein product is CASTSGPNTEAFF.

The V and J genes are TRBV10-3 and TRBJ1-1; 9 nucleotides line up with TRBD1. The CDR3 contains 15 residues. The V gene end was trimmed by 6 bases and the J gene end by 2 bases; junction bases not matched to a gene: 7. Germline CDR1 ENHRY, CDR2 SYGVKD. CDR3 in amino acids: CAIRDHRGPNTEAFF. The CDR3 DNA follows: TGTGCCATCAGAGACCACAGGGGGCCCAACACTGAAGCTTTCTTT.

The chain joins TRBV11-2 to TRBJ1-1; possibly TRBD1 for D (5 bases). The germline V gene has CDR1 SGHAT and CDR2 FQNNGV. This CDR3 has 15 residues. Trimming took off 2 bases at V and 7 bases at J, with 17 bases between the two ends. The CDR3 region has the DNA TGTGCCAGCAGCTTATTCGCTCTTGGGCAGGGTGAAGCTTTCTTT. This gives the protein CASSLFALGQGEAFF.